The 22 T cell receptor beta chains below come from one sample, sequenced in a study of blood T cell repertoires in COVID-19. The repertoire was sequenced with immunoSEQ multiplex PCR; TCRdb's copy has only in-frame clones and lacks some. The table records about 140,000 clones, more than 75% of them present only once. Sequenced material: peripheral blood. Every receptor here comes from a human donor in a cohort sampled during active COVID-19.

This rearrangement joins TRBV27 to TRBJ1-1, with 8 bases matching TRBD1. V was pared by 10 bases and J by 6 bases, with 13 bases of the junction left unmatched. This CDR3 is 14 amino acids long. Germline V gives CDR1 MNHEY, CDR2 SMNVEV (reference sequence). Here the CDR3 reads CATGAGGVGAEAFF. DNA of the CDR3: TGTGCCACGGGGGCAGGGGGCGTCGGGGCTGAAGCTTTCTTT.

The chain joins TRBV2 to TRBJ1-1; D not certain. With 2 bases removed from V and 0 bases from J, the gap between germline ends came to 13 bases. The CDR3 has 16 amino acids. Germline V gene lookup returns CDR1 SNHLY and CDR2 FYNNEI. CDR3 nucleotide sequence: TGTGCCAGCAGTGAAACGTGGCGGAGCATGAACACTGAAGCTTTCTTT. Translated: CASSETWRSMNTEAFF.

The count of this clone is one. The CDR3 nucleotides read TGTGCCAGCAGTTCCTCGGGCCCGGGGGATAACTATGGCTACACCTTC. It encodes CASSSSGPGDNYGYTF. This chain joins TRBV28 and TRBJ1-2, with D possibly being TRBD1 (5 bases). Germline CDR1 and CDR2: MDHEN and SYDVKM. The CDR3 contains 16 residues. Trimming removed 4 bases from V and 1 base from J, with 16 bases in between.

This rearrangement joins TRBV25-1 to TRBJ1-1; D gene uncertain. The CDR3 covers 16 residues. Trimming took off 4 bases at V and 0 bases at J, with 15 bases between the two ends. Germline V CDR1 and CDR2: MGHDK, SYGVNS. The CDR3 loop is CASSGRGIKMNTEAFF. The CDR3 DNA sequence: TGTGCCAGCAGTGGGCGGGGAATTAAGATGAACACTGAAGCTTTCTTT.

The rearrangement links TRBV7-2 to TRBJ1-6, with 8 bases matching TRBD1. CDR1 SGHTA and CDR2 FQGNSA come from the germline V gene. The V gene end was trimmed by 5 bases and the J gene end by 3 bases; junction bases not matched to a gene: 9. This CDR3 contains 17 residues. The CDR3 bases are TGTGCCAGCAGCCGTGGGACAGGAACCTTCTATAATTCACCCCTCCACTTT. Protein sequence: CASSRGTGTFYNSPLHF.

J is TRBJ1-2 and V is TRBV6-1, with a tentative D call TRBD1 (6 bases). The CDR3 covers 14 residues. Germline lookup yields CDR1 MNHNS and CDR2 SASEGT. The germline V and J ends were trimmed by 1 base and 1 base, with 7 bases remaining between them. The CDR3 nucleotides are TGTGCCAGCAGTGAAGTCAGGGGTAACTATGGCTACACCTTC. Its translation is CASSEVRGNYGYTF.

The CDR3 coding sequence is TGTGCCTGGAGGCTAAAGGGGGTTGGAAATCAGCCCCAGCATTTT. Translating gives CAWRLKGVGNQPQHF. The chain couples TRBV30 to TRBJ1-5, with D possibly being TRBD1 (6 bases). V was shortened by 3 bases and J by 4 bases, with 16 bases between the two germline ends. The CDR3 extends over 15 amino acids. Germline CDR1 GTSNPN, CDR2 SVGIG (reference sequence).

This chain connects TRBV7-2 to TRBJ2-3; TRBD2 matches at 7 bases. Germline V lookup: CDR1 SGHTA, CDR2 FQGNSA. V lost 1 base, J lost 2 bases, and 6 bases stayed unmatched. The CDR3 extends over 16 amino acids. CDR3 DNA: TGTGCCAGCAGCTTAGTCCACGGGGGGACCACAGATACGCAGTATTTT. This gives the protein CASSLVHGGTTDTQYF.

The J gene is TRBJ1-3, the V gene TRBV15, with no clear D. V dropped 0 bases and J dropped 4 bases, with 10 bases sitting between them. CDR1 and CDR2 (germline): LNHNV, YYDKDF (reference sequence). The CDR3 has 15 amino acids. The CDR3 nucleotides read TGTGCCACCAGCAGAGAAACAGAGTTGGGAAACACCATATATTTT. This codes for CATSRETELGNTIYF. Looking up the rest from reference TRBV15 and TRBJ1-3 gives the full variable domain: DAMVIQNPRYQVTQFGKPVTLSCSQTLNHNVMYWYQQKSSQAPKLLFHYYDKDFNNEADTPDNFQSRRPNTSFCFLDIRSPGLGDTAMYLCATSRETELGNTIYFGEGSWLTVV.

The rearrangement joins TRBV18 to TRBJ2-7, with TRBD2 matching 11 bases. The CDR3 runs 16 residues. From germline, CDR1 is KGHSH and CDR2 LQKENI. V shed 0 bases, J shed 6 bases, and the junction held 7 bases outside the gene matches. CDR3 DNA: TGTGCCAGCTCACCACCGTCTACTAGCGGGAGTGGCGAGCAGTACTTC. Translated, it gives CASSPPSTSGSGEQYF.

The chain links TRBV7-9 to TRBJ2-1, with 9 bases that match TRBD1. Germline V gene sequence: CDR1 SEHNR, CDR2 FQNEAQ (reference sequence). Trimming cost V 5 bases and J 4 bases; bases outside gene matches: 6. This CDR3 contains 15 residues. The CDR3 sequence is CASSLIGTGYNEQFF. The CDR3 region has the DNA TGTGCCAGCAGCCTAATAGGGACAGGGTACAATGAGCAGTTCTTC.

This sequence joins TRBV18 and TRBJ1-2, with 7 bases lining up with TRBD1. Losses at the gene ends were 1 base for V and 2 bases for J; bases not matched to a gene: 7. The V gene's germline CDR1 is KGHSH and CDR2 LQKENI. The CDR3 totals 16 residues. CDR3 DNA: TGTGCCAGCTCACCACGAGAGACAGGGTCCAACTATGGCTACACCTTC. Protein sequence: CASSPRETGSNYGYTF.

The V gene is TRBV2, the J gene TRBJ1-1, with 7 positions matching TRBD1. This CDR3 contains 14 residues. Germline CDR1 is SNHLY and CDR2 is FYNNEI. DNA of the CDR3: TGTGCGGATGCTATACAGGGGTCGAACACTGAAGCTTTCTTT. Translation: CADAIQGSNTEAFF.

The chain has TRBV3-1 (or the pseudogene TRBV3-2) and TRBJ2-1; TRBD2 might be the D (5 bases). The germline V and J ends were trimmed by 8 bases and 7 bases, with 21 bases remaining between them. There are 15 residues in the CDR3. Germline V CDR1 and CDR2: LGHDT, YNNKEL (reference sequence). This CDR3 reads CASSPASGGPNEQFF. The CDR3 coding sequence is TGTGCCAGCTCCCCGGCCAGCGGAGGTCCTAATGAGCAGTTCTTC.

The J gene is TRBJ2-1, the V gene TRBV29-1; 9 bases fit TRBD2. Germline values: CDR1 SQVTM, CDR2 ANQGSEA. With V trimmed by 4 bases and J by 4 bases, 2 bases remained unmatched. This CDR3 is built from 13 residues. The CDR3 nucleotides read TGCAGCGTTGGACTAGCGGTTTACAATGAGCAGTTCTTC. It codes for CSVGLAVYNEQFF.

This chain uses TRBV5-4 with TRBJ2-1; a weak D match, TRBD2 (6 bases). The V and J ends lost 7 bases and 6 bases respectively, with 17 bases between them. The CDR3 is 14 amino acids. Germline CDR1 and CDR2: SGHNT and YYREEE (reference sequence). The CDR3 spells CASAAGGKPNEQFF. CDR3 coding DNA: TGTGCCAGCGCAGCCGGGGGAAAACCCAATGAGCAGTTCTTC. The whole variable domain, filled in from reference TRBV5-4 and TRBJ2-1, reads ETGVTQSPTHLIKTRGQQVTLRCSSQSGHNTVSWYQQALGQGPQFIFQYYREEENGRGNFPPRFSGLQFPNYSSELNVNALELDDSALYLCASAAGGKPNEQFFGPGTRLTVL.

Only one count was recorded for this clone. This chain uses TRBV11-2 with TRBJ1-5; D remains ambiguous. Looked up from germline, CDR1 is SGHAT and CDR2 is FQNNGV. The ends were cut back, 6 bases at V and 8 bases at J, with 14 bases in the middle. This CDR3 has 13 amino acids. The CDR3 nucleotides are TGTGCCAGCAGTCAAGGCCCGAGGGAGCCCCAGCATTTT. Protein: CASSQGPREPQHF.

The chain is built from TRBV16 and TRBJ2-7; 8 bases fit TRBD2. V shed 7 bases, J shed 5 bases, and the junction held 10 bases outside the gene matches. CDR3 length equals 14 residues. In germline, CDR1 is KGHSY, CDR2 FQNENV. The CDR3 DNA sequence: TGTGCCAGCACCAAAACGGGACTAGTTCACGAGCAGTACTTC. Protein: CASTKTGLVHEQYF.

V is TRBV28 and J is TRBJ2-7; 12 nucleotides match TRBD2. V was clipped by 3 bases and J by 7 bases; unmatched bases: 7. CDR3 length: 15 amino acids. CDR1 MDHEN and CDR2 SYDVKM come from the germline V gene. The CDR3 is CASSLGPSGRGEQYF. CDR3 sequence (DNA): TGTGCCAGCAGTTTGGGGCCTAGCGGGAGGGGTGAGCAGTACTTC.

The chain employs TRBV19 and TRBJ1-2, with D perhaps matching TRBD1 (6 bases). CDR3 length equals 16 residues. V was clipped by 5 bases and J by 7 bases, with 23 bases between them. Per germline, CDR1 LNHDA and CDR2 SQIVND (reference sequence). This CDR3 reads CASSSTRAGAQGGYTF. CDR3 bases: TGTGCCAGTAGTTCAACAAGGGCGGGGGCGCAGGGTGGCTACACCTTC.

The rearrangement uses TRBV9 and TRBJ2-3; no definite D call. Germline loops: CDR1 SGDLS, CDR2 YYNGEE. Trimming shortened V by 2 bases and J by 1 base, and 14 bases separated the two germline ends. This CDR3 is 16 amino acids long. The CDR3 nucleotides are TGTGCCAGCAGCGTTAGTCCCGAGGTACGCACAGATACGCAGTATTTT. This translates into CASSVSPEVRTDTQYF.

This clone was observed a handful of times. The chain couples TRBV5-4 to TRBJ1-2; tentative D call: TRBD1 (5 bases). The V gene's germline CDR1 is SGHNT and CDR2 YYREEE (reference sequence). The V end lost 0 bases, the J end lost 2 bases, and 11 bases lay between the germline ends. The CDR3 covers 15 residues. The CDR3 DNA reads TGTGCCAGCAGCTTGGCCATGGGGCCGAACTATGGCTACACCTTC. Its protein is CASSLAMGPNYGYTF.